The rows below give T cell receptor beta chains drawn from one sample of a study of cytomegalovirus exposure and HLA in healthy donors. Clones were sequenced by immunoSEQ multiplex PCR, and TCRdb holds only the in-frame ones, with some missing. The sample table includes under 200,000 clones. The specimen was PBMCs. These receptors all come from a man under 40 in good health and CMV-seronegative. Each CDR3 is given with its conserved first and last residue. Fields, in order: J gene, V gene, D gene, CDR3 protein, CDR3 DNA. The D gene is left open where the match is weak.

TRBJ2-7 TRBV27 TRBD1 CASSPRQGSQTAYEQYF TGTGCCAGCAGTCCGCGACAGGGAAGTCAGACTGCCTACGAGCAGTACTTC
TRBJ1-4 TRBV5-6 - CASSPGATNEKLFF TGTGCCAGCAGCCCAGGTGCAACTAATGAAAAACTGTTTTTT
TRBJ1-4 TRBV18 - CASSPGRTINEKLFF TGTGCCAGCTCACCGGGCAGGACAATTAATGAAAAACTGTTTTTT
TRBJ2-2 TRBV2 - CASSEQGGRNTGELFF TGTGCCAGCAGTGAGCAGGGAGGAAGGAACACCGGGGAGCTGTTTTTT
TRBJ2-3 TRBV5-3 TRBD2 CARSLERDPNTDTQYF TGTGCCAGAAGCTTGGAGCGGGATCCGAACACAGATACGCAGTATTTT
TRBJ2-3 TRBV7-7 TRBD1 CASSFGRGRDTQYF TGTGCCAGCAGCTTTGGCAGGGGGAGAGATACGCAGTATTTT
TRBJ1-2 TRBV7-2 TRBD1 CASSGRDRGDYGYTF TGTGCCAGCAGCGGCCGGGACAGGGGGGACTATGGCTACACCTTC
TRBJ2-5 TRBV2 TRBD1 CASRVRQGARETQYF TGTGCCAGCAGGGTGAGACAGGGGGCAAGAGAGACCCAGTACTTC
TRBJ2-1 TRBV6-5 - CASLDTRLGNNEQFF TGTGCCAGCCTAGATACGAGACTAGGAAACAATGAGCAGTTCTTC
TRBJ1-1 TRBV27 - CASSSTSRSGGTEAFF TGTGCCAGCAGTTCGACCTCACGATCTGGCGGAACTGAAGCTTTCTTT
TRBJ2-3 TRBV6-1 TRBD1 CASSWSTKTGTQYF TGTGCCAGCAGCTGGTCCACTAAGACAGGGACGCAGTATTTT
TRBJ1-4 TRBV6-1 - CASKVGGVGEKLFF TGTGCCAGCAAGGTGGGAGGAGTCGGGGAAAAACTGTTTTTT
TRBJ2-1 TRBV6-5 TRBD1 CASSGQGTGNEQFF TGTGCCAGCAGTGGACAGGGGACGGGCAATGAGCAGTTCTTC
TRBJ2-2 TRBV30 - CAWTGGSTTGELFF TGTGCCTGGACGGGCGGGTCCACCACCGGGGAGCTGTTTTTT
TRBJ2-7 TRBV5-4 TRBD2 CASSTSASGRMSEQYF TGTGCCAGCAGCACCTCTGCTAGCGGGAGGATGAGCGAGCAGTACTTC
TRBJ2-7 TRBV19 TRBD1 CASSYRGSYEQYF TGTGCCAGTAGTTACAGGGGCTCCTACGAGCAGTACTTC
TRBJ2-7 TRBV11-3 TRBD2 CASSWRLADEQYF TGTGCCAGCAGCTGGCGCCTAGCGGACGAGCAGTACTTC
TRBJ1-4 TRBV14 TRBD1 CASSPFGQGRSEKLFF TGTGCCAGCAGCCCCTTTGGACAGGGACGGAGTGAAAAACTGTTTTTT
TRBJ1-6 TRBV21-1 - CASSEQQGGSPLHF TGTGCCAGCAGCGAACAACAGGGTGGATCACCCCTCCACTTT
TRBJ1-1 TRBV19 - CASSMGRVTEAFF TGTGCCAGTAGTATGGGGAGGGTGACTGAAGCTTTCTTT
TRBJ1-2 TRBV23-1 TRBD1 CASSHGGQGIRFSVGYTF TGCGCCAGCAGTCACGGGGGACAGGGTATAAGGTTCAGCGTAGGCTACACCTTC
TRBJ1-2 TRBV6-1 TRBD1 CASSAGGANYGYTF TGTGCCAGCAGTGCAGGGGGAGCTAACTATGGCTACACCTTC
TRBJ2-4 TRBV30 - CAWSENRINIQYF TGTGCCTGGAGTGAAAACAGAATAAACATTCAGTACTTC
TRBJ1-5 TRBV6-5 TRBD1 CASSYSGTGDQPQHF TGTGCCAGCAGTTACTCGGGGACAGGGGATCAGCCCCAGCATTTT
TRBJ1-2 TRBV10-2 - CASRGGLYGYTF TGCGCCAGCAGGGGTGGACTCTATGGCTACACCTTC
TRBJ2-7 TRBV28 - CASSLVGSGPYEQYF TGTGCCAGCAGTTTAGTTGGTAGCGGACCCTACGAGCAGTACTTC
TRBJ1-1 TRBV5-1 TRBD1 CASSGGDRGRVPATEAFF TGCGCCAGCAGCGGAGGGGACAGGGGGCGCGTCCCGGCCACTGAAGCTTTCTTT
TRBJ2-3 TRBV4-3 TRBD2 CASSQELAGGEDTQYF TGCGCCAGCAGCCAAGAACTAGCGGGGGGTGAGGATACGCAGTATTTT